These 10 T cell receptor beta chains were sequenced from one sample in a study of Graves' ophthalmopathy and Graves' hyperthyroidism. RNA served as the template for amplifying TCR beta CDR3 regions. The authors performed first-round RT-PCR with HTBI primers and then a second-round multiplex PCR. TCRdb recomputed calls from the multiplex PCR reads with MiXCR, one row per CDR3 protein. The sample has 600,000 to 700,000 distinct CDR3 sequences, 35% to 50% seen once. The sequenced sample consisted of peripheral blood. These receptors came from an adult man with Graves' ophthalmopathy.

This clonotype came up many times. The chain has TRBV12-3 or TRBV12-4 and TRBJ1-1; D possibly corresponds to TRBD1 (6 bases). The CDR3 extends over 12 amino acids. The V end lost 6 bases, the J end lost 1 base, and 6 bases lay between the germline ends. The CDR3 loop is CASRTGNTEAFF. CDR3 sequence (DNA): TGTGCCAGCAGGACAGGGAACACTGAAGCTTTCTTT.

There are a few counts of this clonotype. This chain connects TRBV4-3 to TRBJ2-5; TRBD1 aligns across 11 bases. The CDR3 runs 17 residues. V trimming: 2 bases; J trimming: 2 bases; junction bases outside the gene matches: 7. Germline V gene data show CDR1 as LGHNA and CDR2 as YSLEER. CDR3 sequence (DNA): TGCGCCAGCAGCCAACAAGCCGGGACAGGGGGACAAGAGACCCAGTACTTC. It translates to CASSQQAGTGGQETQYF.

This chain joins TRBV14 and TRBJ2-7; D gene uncertain. Trimming stripped 4 bases from V and 0 bases from J, with 16 bases between. Germline V gene data show CDR1 as SGHDN and CDR2 as FVKESK. The CDR3 covers 16 residues. The CDR3 coding sequence is TGTGCCAGCAGCCCGAATTACGCAGGATCCTCCTACGAGCAGTACTTC. It codes for CASSPNYAGSSYEQYF.

In its sample, this clonotype was seen many times. This sequence joins TRBV7-2 and TRBJ2-7; D is possibly TRBD2 (5 bases). CDR1 and CDR2 from the germline V gene are SGHTA and FQGNSA. The ends were cut back, 7 bases at V and 6 bases at J, with 16 bases in the middle. The CDR3 has 13 amino acids. In DNA, the CDR3 is TGTGCCAGCATGGGAAGAGTCGGACTCGAGCAGTACTTC. This encodes CASMGRVGLEQYF.

The V gene is TRBV6-4, the J gene TRBJ1-1; TRBD1 matches 12 bases. CDR3 size: 18 residues. The V and J ends lost 6 bases and 5 bases, in that order; junction bases with no gene match: 16. The V gene's germline CDR1 is MRHNA and CDR2 SNTAGT. The CDR3 DNA reads TGTGCCAGCAGAAAAACTCGGGACAGGGGGCTGACGGAAACTGAAGCTTTCTTT. It encodes CASRKTRDRGLTETEAFF.

This clonotype was counted ten times or more. The rearrangement uses TRBV15 and TRBJ1-1; D is perhaps TRBD1 (5 bases). The V gene's germline CDR1 is LNHNV and CDR2 YYDKDF (reference sequence). V lost 0 bases and J lost 0, with 8 bases in between. The CDR3 totals 15 residues. This CDR3 reads CATSRDPGLNTEAFF. Written as DNA, the CDR3 is TGTGCCACCAGCAGAGACCCGGGGCTGAACACTGAAGCTTTCTTT.

There are many counts of this clonotype. The chain couples TRBV5-1 to TRBJ1-1; possible D gene TRBD1, 6 bases. The CDR3 totals 14 residues. Germline CDR1 SGHRS, CDR2 YFSETQ. V dropped 4 bases and J dropped 5 bases, with 15 bases sitting between them. The CDR3: CASSPWGRGTEAFF. The DNA for the CDR3 is TGCGCCAGCAGCCCATGGGGAAGGGGGACTGAAGCTTTCTTT.

Comments on this clonotype: The missing conserved phenylalanine or tryptophan at the end of this CDR3 makes a read error likely. The chain has TRBV7-9 and TRBJ1-2; 7 bases align to TRBD1. This CDR3 is 13 amino acids long. Trimming at V came to 5 bases and at J to 5 bases, leaving 5 bases not matched to a gene. Germline-derived CDR1 and CDR2 are SEHNR and FQNEAQ (reference sequence). The CDR3 here is CASSKDRTYGYTS. In DNA, the CDR3 is TGTGCCAGCAGCAAGGACAGGACTTATGGCTACACCTCC.

This clonotype was counted ten times or more. The gene calls are TRBV15 and TRBJ2-2; D is undetermined. The V and J ends lost 0 bases and 0 bases respectively, with 11 bases between them. There are 17 residues in the CDR3. CDR1 LNHNV and CDR2 YYDKDF come from the germline V gene (reference sequence). The CDR3 region is CATSRELYATNTGELFF. The CDR3 bases are TGTGCCACCAGCAGAGAACTATACGCCACGAACACCGGGGAGCTGTTTTTT.

This clonotype was counted only a few times. This chain links TRBV2 with TRBJ2-7; 9 nucleotides align to TRBD1. The CDR3 is 14 amino acids. Per the germline V gene, CDR1 is SNHLY and CDR2 is FYNNEI. Germline trimming cut 8 bases from V and 2 bases from J; bases unmatched to any gene: 7. CDR3 amino acids: CASLPGTGPYEQYF. CDR3 DNA sequence: TGTGCCAGCCTCCCCGGGACAGGGCCCTACGAGCAGTACTTC.